This TCR beta chain comes out of a study of blood T cells in healthy people across ages. General study findings and limits: Not knowing donor CMV status may have confounded expanded clonotype changes.

As regards this clonotype: Its specificity is not known. At one boundary the junction diverges from the germline segment, which might be a read error.

Combining a sample-barcoded 5' primer with a J-beta primer mix, a second PCR ran for roughly 7 to 11 cycles. TCRdb re-called the 5' RACE reads through MiXCR, storing one row per CDR3 protein. The sample yields around 1.5 million distinct CDR3 sequences, about 40% seen once. For every donor, a draw yielded roughly 10 milliliters of peripheral blood. CDR3 length: 16 amino acids. From germline, CDR1 is SGHAT and CDR2 FQNNGV. The V call is TRBV11-2, the J call TRBJ2-1; 12 bases line up with TRBD2. The clonotype was recovered from a woman under 30 in good health. Sequencing was performed on blood. CDR3 sequence (DNA): TGTGCCGGCAGCCTTTCTAGCGGGGGGGGTTACAATGAGCAGTTCTTC. Residues: CAGSLSSGGGYNEQFF. Using reference TRBV11-2 and TRBJ2-1 for the parts outside the CDR3, the full variable domain is EAGVAQSPRYKIIEKRQSVAFWCNPISGHATLYWYQQILGQGPKLLIQFQNNGVVDDSQLPKDRFSAERLKGVDSTLKIQPAKLEDSAVYLCAGSLSSGGGYNEQFFGPGTRLTVL.